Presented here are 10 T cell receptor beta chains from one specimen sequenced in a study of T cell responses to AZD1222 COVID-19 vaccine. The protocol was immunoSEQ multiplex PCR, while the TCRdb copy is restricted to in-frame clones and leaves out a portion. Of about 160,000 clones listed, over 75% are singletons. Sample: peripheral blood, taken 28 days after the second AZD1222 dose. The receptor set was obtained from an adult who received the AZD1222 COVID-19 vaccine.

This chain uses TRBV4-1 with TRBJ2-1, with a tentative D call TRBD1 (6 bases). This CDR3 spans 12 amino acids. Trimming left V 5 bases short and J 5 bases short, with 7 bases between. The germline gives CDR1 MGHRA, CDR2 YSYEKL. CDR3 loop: CASSYRDNEQFF. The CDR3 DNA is TGCGCCAGCAGCTACAGGGACAATGAGCAGTTCTTC.

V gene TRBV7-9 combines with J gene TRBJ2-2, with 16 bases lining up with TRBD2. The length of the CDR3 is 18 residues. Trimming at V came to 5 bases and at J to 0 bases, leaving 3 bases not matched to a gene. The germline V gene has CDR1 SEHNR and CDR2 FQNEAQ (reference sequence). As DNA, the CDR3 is TGTGCCAGCAGCCCGGGACTAGCGGGAGGGGCGAACACCGGGGAGCTGTTTTTT. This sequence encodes CASSPGLAGGANTGELFF.

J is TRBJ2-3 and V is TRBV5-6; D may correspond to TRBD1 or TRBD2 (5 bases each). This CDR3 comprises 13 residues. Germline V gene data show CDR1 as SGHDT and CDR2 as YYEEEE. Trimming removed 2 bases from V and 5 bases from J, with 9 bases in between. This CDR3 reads CASSFGTEDTQYF. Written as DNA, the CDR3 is TGTGCCAGCAGCTTCGGGACGGAAGATACGCAGTATTTT.

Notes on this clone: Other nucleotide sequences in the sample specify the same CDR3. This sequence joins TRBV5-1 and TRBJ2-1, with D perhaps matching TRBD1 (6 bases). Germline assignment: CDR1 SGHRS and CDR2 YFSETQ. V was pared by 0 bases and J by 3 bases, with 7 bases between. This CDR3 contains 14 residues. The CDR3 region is CASSLGQDYNEQFF. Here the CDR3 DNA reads TGCGCCAGCAGCTTGGGACAGGACTACAATGAGCAGTTCTTC.

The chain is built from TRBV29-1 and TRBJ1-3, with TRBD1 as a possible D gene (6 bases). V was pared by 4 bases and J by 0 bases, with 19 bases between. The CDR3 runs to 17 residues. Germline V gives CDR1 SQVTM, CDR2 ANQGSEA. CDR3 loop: CSVATGQRDLSGNTIYF. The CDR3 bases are TGCAGCGTTGCAACAGGACAGCGGGACCTCTCTGGAAACACCATATATTTT.

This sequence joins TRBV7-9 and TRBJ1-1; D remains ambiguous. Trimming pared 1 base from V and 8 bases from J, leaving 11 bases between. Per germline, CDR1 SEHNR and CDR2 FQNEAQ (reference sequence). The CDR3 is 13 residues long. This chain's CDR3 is CASSLVIGREAFF. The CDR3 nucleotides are TGTGCCAGCAGCTTAGTAATTGGACGGGAAGCTTTCTTT.

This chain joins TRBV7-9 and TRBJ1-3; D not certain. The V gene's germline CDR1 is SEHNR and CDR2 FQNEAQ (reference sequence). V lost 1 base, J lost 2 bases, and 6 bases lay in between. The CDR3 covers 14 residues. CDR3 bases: TGTGCCAGCAGCTTAGGGGCCACTGGAAACACCATATATTTT. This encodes CASSLGATGNTIYF.

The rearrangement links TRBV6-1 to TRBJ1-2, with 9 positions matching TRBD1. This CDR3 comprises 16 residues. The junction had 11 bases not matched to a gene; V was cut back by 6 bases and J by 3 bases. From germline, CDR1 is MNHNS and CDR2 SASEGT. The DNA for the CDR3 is TGTGCCAGCAGCGAACGCAGCGGGACAGGGTACTATGGCTACACCTTC. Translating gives CASSERSGTGYYGYTF.

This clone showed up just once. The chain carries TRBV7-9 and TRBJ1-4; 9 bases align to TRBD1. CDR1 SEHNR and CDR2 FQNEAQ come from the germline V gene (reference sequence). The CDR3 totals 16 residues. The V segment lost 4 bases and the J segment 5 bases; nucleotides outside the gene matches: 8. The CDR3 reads CASSSTGGLRNEKLFF. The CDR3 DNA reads TGTGCCAGCAGCTCGACAGGGGGTCTGAGGAATGAAAAACTGTTTTTT.

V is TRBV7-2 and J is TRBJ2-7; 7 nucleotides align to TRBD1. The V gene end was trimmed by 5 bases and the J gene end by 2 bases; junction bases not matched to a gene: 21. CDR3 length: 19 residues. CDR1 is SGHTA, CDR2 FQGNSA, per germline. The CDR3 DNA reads TGTGCCAGCAGCAAGCCACGGGACAGCGTAGTCGAAAACCCCTACGAGCAGTACTTC. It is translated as CASSKPRDSVVENPYEQYF.